This T cell receptor (beta chain) was documented in a study of a mutant IDH1 vaccine in newly diagnosed glioma. Study as a whole: The earlier regimen, radiotherapy, temozolomide, or both, was most often both. Visit V12 was at week 35; visit V13 was at week 47.

Regarding time point: week 47, end of study. Doses consisted of 300 ug of mutant IDH1 20-mer peptide each, paired with topical imiquimod. Assay: immunoSEQ multiplex PCR; the TCRdb copy retains only in-frame clones and omits some. Of about 50,000 clones in the sample, 70% to 85% are singletons; the top ten hold roughly 4.5%. Study results and caveats: Across multiple MHC alleles, 93.3% of patients had vaccine-induced responses.

About this clone: The antigen remains undetermined.

The TCR comes from a woman in her twenties or thirties with glioma. Some clones in this sample may be carry-over from other donors' samples. Sample: PBMCs, taken from a glioma patient whose treatment included an IDH1 peptide vaccine.

Here the CDR3 reads CASAHGQGVLYEQYF. The CDR3 DNA follows: TGTGCTAGTGCCCATGGGCAGGGGGTACTCTACGAGCAGTACTTC. The chain has TRBV12-5 and TRBJ2-7; 7 nucleotides agree with TRBD1. The length of the CDR3 is 15 residues. J lost 3 bases, V lost 7 bases, and 12 bases had no gene match. Looked up from germline, CDR1 is LGHNT and CDR2 is FRNRAP.